The 10 T cell receptor beta chains below all came from one sample that was sequenced in a study (dated by TCRdb to the mid-2010s). CD4+CD25+CD127-/low cells were isolated as Tregs. Libraries were built with 5' RACE. TCRdb names Illumina MiSeq as the instrument used. TCRdb passed the public sequencing reads through fastp at Q25 and MiXCR, retaining productive beta sequences. CDR3 protein duplicates are merged, each entry listing the most common genes and DNA. A total of 62,000 or so distinct CDR3 sequences appear in this sample, roughly 25% of them only once. The ten largest clones add up to 2% to 2.5% of the sample. Sequencing used tumor-infiltrating Tregs sorted from the breast tumor. All receptors derive from a female donor with breast cancer.

This clonotype was seen ten or more times. The chain's CDR3 is CASSPPRDRRNEQFF. For the CDR3, the DNA is TGTGCCAGCAGCCCACCCAGAGACAGGCGTAATGAGCAGTTCTTC. The V call is TRBV7-9, the J call TRBJ2-1, with a weak D call TRBD1 (6 bases). V gave up 5 bases and J gave up 7 bases, with 18 bases separating them. This CDR3 comprises 15 residues. Germline loops: CDR1 SEHNR, CDR2 FQNEAQ (reference sequence). Full variable domain (outside the CDR3, taken from reference TRBV7-9 and TRBJ2-1): DTGVSQNPRHKITKRGQNVTFRCDPISEHNRLYWYRQTLGQGPEFLTYFQNEAQLEKSRLLSDRFSAERPKGSFSTLEIQRTEQGDSAMYLCASSPPRDRRNEQFFGPGTRLTVL.

A few counts support this clonotype. This chain links TRBV21-1 with TRBJ1-2. TRBV21-1 is assigned pseudogene status. CDR3 length: 16 amino acids. The CDR3 DNA sequence: TGTGCCGGCAGCAACACTCCGGAGGAACCGGACTATGGCTACACCTTC. Amino acid sequence: CAGSNTPEEPDYGYTF.

This clonotype was observed at least ten times. The chain carries TRBV20-1 and TRBJ1-4; D gene uncertain. CDR1 is DFQATT and CDR2 is SNEGSKA in the germline V gene (reference sequence). Trimming cost V 2 bases and J 1 base, with 8 bases left between them. The CDR3 loop spans 14 amino acids. Here the CDR3 reads CSARFPQTNEKLFF. CDR3 DNA sequence: TGCAGTGCTAGATTTCCCCAAACTAATGAAAAACTGTTTTTT.

The chain links TRBV7-9 to TRBJ1-4; 8 nucleotides line up with TRBD1. The CDR3 runs 15 residues. After removal of 3 bases from V and 0 bases from J, the junction contained 0 bases not matched to a gene. Germline CDR1 SEHNR, CDR2 FQNEAQ (reference sequence). CDR3 sequence (DNA): TGTGCCAGCAGCTTGACAGGGGCAACTAATGAAAAACTGTTTTTT. The encoded protein is CASSLTGATNEKLFF.

With regard to this clonotype: A read error is likely, as this CDR3 ends without the conserved phenylalanine or tryptophan. This sequence joins TRBV7-8 and TRBJ2-6, with D perhaps matching TRBD1 or TRBD2 (5 bases each). The CDR3 extends over 16 amino acids. The V end was cut by 5 bases, the J end by 0 bases, with 11 bases between. CDR1 and CDR2 from the germline V gene are SGHVS and FQNEAQ. The CDR3 DNA is TGTGCCAGCAGCAAAGGGGAGAGCTCTGGGGCCAACGTCCTGACTCTC. Protein product: CASSKGESSGANVLTL.

The chain is built from TRBV20-1 and TRBJ2-3; the D is unclear. The germline CDR1 and CDR2 sequences are DFQATT and SNEGSKA (reference sequence). The CDR3 spans 14 residues. V was pared by 6 bases and J by 0 bases, with 13 bases between. The DNA of the CDR3 is TGCAGTGCCAAAGGTGGGGTTAGCACAGATACGCAGTATTTT. Translated, it gives CSAKGGVSTDTQYF.

Remarks on this clonotype: This sequence may be a read error, since a much larger clone differs from it by one base. The chain joins TRBV7-9 to TRBJ1-1; D might be TRBD1 (6 bases). The CDR3 is 12 residues long. Germline CDR1 SEHNR, CDR2 FQNEAQ (reference sequence). The chain's CDR3 is CASSWDNTETFF. In DNA, the CDR3 is TGTGCCAGCTCGTGGGACAACACTGAAACTTTCTTT.

This clonotype has at least ten counts. The genes are TRBV29-1 and TRBJ2-2; D unclear. Germline V gene sequence: CDR1 SQVTM, CDR2 ANQGSEA. The ends were cut back, 3 bases at V and 4 bases at J, with 9 bases in the middle. The CDR3 loop spans 13 amino acids. In DNA form, the CDR3 reads TGCAGCGTTGACCGAGACTCCACCGGGGAGCTGTTTTTT. Protein product: CSVDRDSTGELFF.

This clonotype occurred once. A much larger clone differs by one base, so this may be a read error. The V gene is TRBV20-1, the J gene TRBJ2-5, with D hard to call. Germline loops: CDR1 DFQATT, CDR2 SNEGSKA (reference sequence). V was shortened by 3 bases and J by 5 bases, with 13 bases between the two germline ends. This CDR3 spans 13 amino acids. CDR3 sequence: CSARSALHETQYF. As DNA, the CDR3 is TGCAGTGCTAGGTCAGCATTACACGAGACCCAGTACTTC.

This clonotype was seen a few times. This CDR3 reads CASSQKVTGTEAYEQYF. The CDR3, as DNA: TGCGCCAGCAGCCAAAAAGTTACGGGGACAGAGGCCTACGAGCAGTACTTC. The chain joins TRBV4-1 to TRBJ2-7; 7 bases fit TRBD1. The junction had 12 bases not matched to a gene; V was cut back by 2 bases and J by 2 bases. Germline V gene data show CDR1 as MGHRA and CDR2 as YSYEKL. CDR3 length: 17 amino acids.